What follows is one T cell receptor beta chain and its context. Its antigen remains unknown. The sample comes from a study of T-cell memory formation after mild COVID-19. Study as a whole: Largely donor-specific TCR clusters were found.

The CDR3 extends over 17 amino acids. The J segment lost 6 bases and the V segment lost 5 bases, leaving 11 bases of the junction unmatched. CDR1 SGHTA and CDR2 FQGNSA come from the germline V gene. In TCRdb, the 5' RACE reads were re-called with MiXCR into one record per CDR3 protein. The table records hundreds of thousands of distinct CDR3 sequences, about 20% of them present only once. The study's findings and limits: Memory sampled before infection contained some responding clones, suggesting cross-reactive memory joined. Clones that got smaller from day 15 to 85 had even CD4/CD8, while clones growing later tipped toward CD4+. Whether second-wave clones peaking at day 37 were SARS-CoV-2 specific went unconfirmed.

Sequenced material: PBMCs or a T cell subset sorted from them (not recorded which). This clonotype was obtained from an adult woman who had mild COVID-19 (a few samples of this study predate the infection). Cell type and time point are not known. V is TRBV7-2 and J is TRBJ2-7; 15 bases fit TRBD2. The CDR3 region has the DNA TGTGCCAGCAGCCCGCCCGGACTAGCGGGAGGGTTAGGCGAGCAGTACTTC. Translating gives CASSPPGLAGGLGEQYF.